A selection of T cell receptor beta chains follows, all from one sample in a study of post-analysis software for immune sequencing data. One entry per CDR3 protein, called by TCRdb with MiXCR from the PCR reads. Among hundreds of thousands of distinct CDR3 sequences listed, roughly three fifths were seen once. Sequencing was carried out using blood. The source of these receptors is a girl aged 2-10 years with multiple sclerosis. Both conserved end residues are part of each CDR3. D genes are given only for firm matches. Some rows mark clone size as missing; the rest say once, few, many or name a class of expanded clone.

D gene: NA; clone size: once; J gene: TRBJ1-1; CDR3 length: 17; V gene: TRBV5-1; CDR3 protein: CASSLHSPGPMNTEAFF; CDR3 DNA: TGCGCCAGCAGCTTACATAGCCCCGGACCCATGAACACTGAAGCTTTCTTT
D gene: NA; clone size: NA; J gene: TRBJ2-7; CDR3 length: 13; V gene: TRBV29-1; CDR3 protein: CSVEDQGTYEQYF; CDR3 DNA: TGCAGCGTTGAAGATCAGGGGACCTACGAGCAGTACTTC
D gene: NA; clone size: few; J gene: TRBJ2-7; CDR3 length: 11; V gene: TRBV4-1; CDR3 protein: CASSHRPEQYF; CDR3 DNA: TGCGCCAGCAGCCACCGACCGGAGCAGTACTTC
D gene: NA; clone size: NA; J gene: TRBJ2-5; CDR3 length: 13; V gene: TRBV2; CDR3 protein: CASSEGHQETQYF; CDR3 DNA: TGTGCCAGCAGTGAAGGACACCAAGAGACCCAGTACTTC
D gene: TRBD2; clone size: NA; J gene: TRBJ2-5; CDR3 length: 14; V gene: TRBV5-6; CDR3 protein: CASGLYSREKTQYF; CDR3 DNA: TGTGCCAGCGGGCTTTACTCGCGGGAGAAGACCCAGTACTTC
D gene: NA; clone size: NA; J gene: TRBJ2-7; CDR3 length: 14; V gene: TRBV12-3/TRBV12-4; CDR3 protein: CAISLTVGSYEQYF; CDR3 DNA: TGTGCCATCAGTTTAACTGTCGGATCCTACGAGCAGTACTTC
D gene: NA; clone size: NA; J gene: TRBJ2-3; CDR3 length: 15; V gene: TRBV11-2; CDR3 protein: CASSSLRRYTDTQYF; CDR3 DNA: TGTGCCAGCAGCTCATTAAGGCGCTACACAGATACGCAGTATTTT
D gene: NA; clone size: NA; J gene: TRBJ2-3; CDR3 length: 13; V gene: TRBV11-2; CDR3 protein: CASSSPARDTQYF; CDR3 DNA: TGTGCCAGCAGCTCCCCGGCGAGGGATACGCAGTATTTT
D gene: TRBD2; clone size: NA; J gene: TRBJ2-1; CDR3 length: 14; V gene: TRBV30; CDR3 protein: CAMGLAGGYNEQFF; CDR3 DNA: TGTGCCATGGGACTAGCGGGAGGCTACAATGAGCAGTTCTTC
D gene: NA; clone size: NA; J gene: TRBJ2-2; CDR3 length: 15; V gene: TRBV11-2; CDR3 protein: CASSPLTRNTGELFF; CDR3 DNA: TGTGCCAGCAGTCCCCTAACTAGGAACACCGGGGAGCTGTTTTTT
D gene: TRBD2; clone size: NA; J gene: TRBJ2-7; CDR3 length: 17; V gene: TRBV4-1; CDR3 protein: CASSQIETTSGTYEQYF; CDR3 DNA: TGCGCCAGCAGCCAAATCGAAACGACTAGCGGGACCTACGAGCAGTACTTC
D gene: TRBD2; clone size: NA; J gene: TRBJ2-5; CDR3 length: 16; V gene: TRBV4-1; CDR3 protein: CASSQDGRGGQETQYF; CDR3 DNA: TGCGCCAGCAGCCAAGATGGGCGGGGGGGACAAGAGACCCAGTACTTC
D gene: NA; clone size: few; J gene: TRBJ2-3; CDR3 length: 14; V gene: TRBV5-1; CDR3 protein: CASSLLGRTDTQYF; CDR3 DNA: TGCGCCAGCAGCCTCTTGGGACGCACAGATACGCAGTATTTT
D gene: NA; clone size: few; J gene: TRBJ2-5; CDR3 length: 15; V gene: TRBV7-3; CDR3 protein: CASSFSAGAGETQYF; CDR3 DNA: TGTGCCAGCAGCTTTTCCGCAGGGGCCGGGGAGACCCAGTACTTC
D gene: TRBD1; clone size: NA; J gene: TRBJ2-2; CDR3 length: 16; V gene: TRBV13; CDR3 protein: CASSSEQGSNTGELFF; CDR3 DNA: TGTGCCAGCAGCTCCGAACAGGGGTCGAACACCGGGGAGCTGTTTTTT
D gene: NA; clone size: NA; J gene: TRBJ2-1; CDR3 length: 12; V gene: TRBV7-6; CDR3 protein: CASSLNKDEQFF; CDR3 DNA: TGTGCCAGCAGCTTAAATAAGGATGAGCAGTTCTTC
D gene: NA; clone size: NA; J gene: TRBJ2-1; CDR3 length: 18; V gene: TRBV6-1; CDR3 protein: CASRVTDLRDHAYNEQFF; CDR3 DNA: TGTGCCAGCAGAGTCACAGATCTCCGGGACCATGCCTACAATGAGCAGTTCTTC
D gene: NA; clone size: NA; J gene: TRBJ2-7; CDR3 length: 12; V gene: TRBV20-1; CDR3 protein: CSALLVSHEQYF; CDR3 DNA: TGCAGTGCGCTTTTAGTCTCGCACGAGCAGTACTTC
D gene: NA; clone size: NA; J gene: TRBJ1-5; CDR3 length: 14; V gene: TRBV5-5; CDR3 protein: CASSLVTDGQPQHF; CDR3 DNA: TGTGCCAGCAGCTTGGTCACGGATGGTCAGCCCCAGCATTTT
D gene: NA; clone size: NA; J gene: TRBJ2-5; CDR3 length: 11; V gene: TRBV20-1; CDR3 protein: CSARPVGDQYF; CDR3 DNA: TGCAGTGCTAGACCAGTCGGGGATCAGTACTTC
D gene: NA; clone size: NA; J gene: TRBJ2-3; CDR3 length: 14; V gene: TRBV20-1; CDR3 protein: CSAPLGYPTDTQYF; CDR3 DNA: TGCAGTGCTCCCCTGGGGTATCCCACAGATACGCAGTATTTT
D gene: NA; clone size: NA; J gene: TRBJ2-3; CDR3 length: 15; V gene: TRBV7-9; CDR3 protein: CATLASGLSTDTQYF; CDR3 DNA: TGTGCCACCCTAGCAAGCGGGCTGAGCACAGATACGCAGTATTTT
D gene: TRBD2; clone size: NA; J gene: TRBJ2-3; CDR3 length: 19; V gene: TRBV24-1; CDR3 protein: CATSEPGLAVPYSTDMQYF; CDR3 DNA: TGTGCCACCAGTGAGCCGGGACTAGCGGTTCCTTATAGCACAGATATGCAGTATTTT
D gene: NA; clone size: many; J gene: TRBJ2-5; CDR3 length: 13; V gene: TRBV7-3; CDR3 protein: CASSWRAKETQYF; CDR3 DNA: TGTGCCAGCAGCTGGAGGGCCAAAGAGACCCAGTACTTC
D gene: NA; clone size: NA; J gene: TRBJ2-7; CDR3 length: 17; V gene: TRBV4-1; CDR3 protein: CASSQFGGTFSSYEQYF; CDR3 DNA: TGCGCCAGCAGCCAATTCGGTGGCACTTTTAGCTCCTACGAGCAGTACTTC
D gene: TRBD2; clone size: NA; J gene: TRBJ2-1; CDR3 length: 15; V gene: TRBV20-1; CDR3 protein: CSAAVAGGPHNEQFF; CDR3 DNA: TGCAGTGCGGCCGTAGCGGGAGGGCCGCACAATGAGCAGTTCTTC
D gene: NA; clone size: NA; J gene: TRBJ2-3; CDR3 length: 15; V gene: TRBV7-2; CDR3 protein: CASSTPWGGADTQYF; CDR3 DNA: TGTGCCAGCAGCACGCCTTGGGGGGGCGCAGATACGCAGTATTTT
D gene: NA; clone size: few; J gene: TRBJ2-7; CDR3 length: 13; V gene: TRBV10-1; CDR3 protein: CASSPGRDYEQYF; CDR3 DNA: TGCGCCAGCAGTCCCGGACGGGACTACGAGCAGTACTTC
D gene: NA; clone size: NA; J gene: TRBJ1-1; CDR3 length: 14; V gene: TRBV7-2; CDR3 protein: CASSLNSLNTEAFF; CDR3 DNA: TGTGCCAGCAGCTTAAACAGCTTGAACACTGAAGCTTTCTTT
D gene: NA; clone size: few; J gene: TRBJ2-5; CDR3 length: 13; V gene: TRBV12-3/TRBV12-4; CDR3 protein: CASSPSDPGTQYF; CDR3 DNA: TGTGCCAGCAGTCCGTCCGACCCGGGGACCCAGTACTTC
D gene: TRBD1; clone size: NA; J gene: TRBJ2-7; CDR3 length: 15; V gene: TRBV5-1; CDR3 protein: CASSRRTGGLDEQYF; CDR3 DNA: TGCGCCAGCAGCAGGCGGACAGGGGGGCTTGACGAGCAGTACTTC
D gene: NA; clone size: few; J gene: TRBJ2-5; CDR3 length: 14; V gene: TRBV5-1; CDR3 protein: CASSIGTVKETQYF; CDR3 DNA: TGCGCCAGCAGCATTGGGACCGTCAAGGAGACCCAGTACTTC
D gene: NA; clone size: few; J gene: TRBJ2-7; CDR3 length: 13; V gene: TRBV6-2/TRBV6-3; CDR3 protein: CASRLVEEYEQYF; CDR3 DNA: TGTGCCAGCAGACTAGTTGAAGAATACGAGCAGTACTTC
D gene: TRBD1; clone size: NA; J gene: TRBJ2-5; CDR3 length: 14; V gene: TRBV6-5; CDR3 protein: CASSTGTAQETQYF; CDR3 DNA: TGTGCCAGCAGTACGGGGACAGCACAAGAGACCCAGTACTTC
D gene: TRBD2; clone size: few; J gene: TRBJ2-1; CDR3 length: 21; V gene: TRBV20-1; CDR3 protein: CSARGISGAGGPLVSYNEQFF; CDR3 DNA: TGCAGTGCTAGAGGAATCAGTGGGGCGGGAGGGCCGTTGGTCTCCTACAATGAGCAGTTCTTC
D gene: TRBD2; clone size: NA; J gene: TRBJ2-7; CDR3 length: 14; V gene: TRBV5-1; CDR3 protein: CASRPSGSAYEQYF; CDR3 DNA: TGCGCCAGCAGACCTAGCGGGAGCGCCTACGAGCAGTACTTC
D gene: NA; clone size: NA; J gene: TRBJ1-2; CDR3 length: 11; V gene: TRBV2; CDR3 protein: CASSERDGYTF; CDR3 DNA: TGTGCCAGCAGTGAACGGGATGGCTACACCTTC
D gene: NA; clone size: NA; J gene: TRBJ2-5; CDR3 length: 17; V gene: TRBV5-6; CDR3 protein: CASNSLPHRGRWETQYF; CDR3 DNA: TGTGCCAGCAACTCTCTACCCCACCGGGGGCGGTGGGAGACCCAGTACTTC
D gene: NA; clone size: NA; J gene: TRBJ2-3; CDR3 length: 14; V gene: TRBV24-1; CDR3 protein: CATSEPSQSDTQYF; CDR3 DNA: TGTGCCACCAGTGAGCCCAGCCAGTCAGATACGCAGTATTTT
D gene: TRBD1; clone size: NA; J gene: TRBJ2-7; CDR3 length: 14; V gene: TRBV5-1; CDR3 protein: CASRRTGTSGEQYF; CDR3 DNA: TGCGCCAGCAGAAGGACAGGGACATCTGGGGAGCAGTACTTC
D gene: NA; clone size: NA; J gene: TRBJ2-7; CDR3 length: 12; V gene: TRBV20-1; CDR3 protein: CSARATGDEQYF; CDR3 DNA: TGCAGTGCTAGAGCGACAGGAGACGAGCAGTACTTC